Following are 15 T cell receptor beta chains from one sample sequenced in a study of shared clonotypes between healthy human individuals. Using immunoSEQ multiplex PCR, the repertoire was profiled, and TCRdb retains in-frame clones only, with some absent. The repertoire consists of around 2.5 million clones, with 90% to 95% occurring once and the leading ten covering approximately 0.37%. Sample: naive CD4+ T cells from PBMCs. Subset denoted: CD45RA+ positively selected. These receptors came from a young man in good health. Some clones in this sample may be carry-over from other donors' samples.

The chain couples TRBV19 to TRBJ2-2; D possibly corresponds to TRBD2 (6 bases). Germline V gene data show CDR1 as LNHDA and CDR2 as SQIVND (reference sequence). The CDR3 has 15 amino acids. The V and J ends lost 6 bases and 0 bases respectively, with 11 bases between them. This chain's CDR3 is CASRVAGTNTGELFF. CDR3 DNA sequence: TGTGCCAGTAGAGTGGCGGGAACGAACACCGGGGAGCTGTTTTTT.

This chain connects TRBV19 to TRBJ1-2, with D uncertain. This CDR3 spans 15 amino acids. CDR1 is LNHDA and CDR2 is SQIVND in the germline V gene (reference sequence). The V gene lost 7 bases and the J gene lost 2 bases, with 17 bases spanning the gap. In nucleotides, the CDR3 is TGTGCCAGTAAAAGGGCCGGACCCTCGAACTATGGCTACACCTTC. This encodes CASKRAGPSNYGYTF.

V gene TRBV6-5 combines with J gene TRBJ2-5; TRBD1 agrees at 9 bases. Trimming removed 6 bases from V and 2 bases from J; junction bases left unmatched: 7. Germline V CDR1 and CDR2: MNHEY, SVGAGI. This CDR3 has 15 residues. DNA for the CDR3: TGTGCCAGCAGAAACCGTGGGACAGGGCAAGAGACCCAGTACTTC. Its translation: CASRNRGTGQETQYF.

CDR3 region: CASTGMMNTEAFF. CDR3 DNA: TGTGCCAGCACAGGGATGATGAACACTGAAGCTTTCTTT. The J gene is TRBJ1-1, the V gene TRBV28, with a tentative D call TRBD1 (5 bases). The ends were cut back, 7 bases at V and 0 bases at J, with 9 bases in the middle. The V gene's germline CDR1 is MDHEN and CDR2 SYDVKM. The CDR3 length is 13 residues.

The chain has TRBV28 and TRBJ2-3, with 10 bases identical to TRBD2. This CDR3 has 15 amino acids. Per germline, CDR1 MDHEN and CDR2 SYDVKM. With V trimmed by 4 bases and J by 2 bases, 3 bases remained unmatched. The CDR3 DNA reads TGTGCCAGCAGTTCGGGACTAGCGACCACAGATACGCAGTATTTT. The encoded protein is CASSSGLATTDTQYF.

Only a few counts were recorded for this clone. V gene TRBV5-1 combines with J gene TRBJ1-1; unclear D gene. Germline-derived CDR1 and CDR2 are SGHRS and YFSETQ. Trimming cost V 0 bases and J 5 bases, with 8 bases left between them. There are 13 residues in the CDR3. The CDR3: CASSLGPKTEAFF. The CDR3 DNA follows: TGCGCCAGCAGCTTGGGACCAAAGACTGAAGCTTTCTTT. Full variable domain (outside the CDR3, taken from reference TRBV5-1 and TRBJ1-1): KAGVTQTPRYLIKTRGQQVTLSCSPISGHRSVSWYQQTPGQGLQFLFEYFSETQRNKGNFPGRFSGRQFSNSRSEMNVSTLELGDSALYLCASSLGPKTEAFFGQGTRLTVV.

Comments on this clone: The same CDR3 is also encoded by other DNA sequences in this sample. V gene TRBV5-5 combines with J gene TRBJ1-2; TRBD1 matches 9 bases. The CDR3 sequence is 14 residues long. J lost 4 bases, V lost 0 bases, and 1 base had no gene match. The germline gives CDR1 SGHKS, CDR2 YYEKEE (reference sequence). The CDR3 spells CASSLGTGVYGYTF. The CDR3 region has the DNA TGTGCCAGCAGCTTGGGGACAGGGGTCTATGGCTACACCTTC.

Worth noting for this clone: Other DNA sequences from this sample encode an identical CDR3 as well. This chain connects TRBV4-2 to TRBJ2-3; D gene ambiguous. Germline CDR1 LGHNA, CDR2 YNFKEQ. The germline V and J ends were trimmed by 1 base and 0 bases, with 5 bases remaining between them. This CDR3 has 14 residues. The CDR3 region has the DNA TGTGCCAGCAGCCAAGGAACTAGCACAGATACGCAGTATTTT. It translates to CASSQGTSTDTQYF.

The chain combines TRBV11-1 with TRBJ1-4, with 7 nucleotides matching TRBD1. The germline CDR1 and CDR2 sequences are SGHAT and FQDESV (reference sequence). This CDR3 is 13 amino acids long. V shed 2 bases, J shed 7 bases, and the junction held 1 base outside the gene matches. The CDR3 nucleotides read TGTGCCAGCAGCTTACACAGGGGTGAAAAACTGTTTTTT. Protein: CASSLHRGEKLFF.

CDR3 in amino acids: CASSRLAGQNIQYF. The CDR3 DNA reads TGTGCCAGCAGCCGGCTAGCGGGACAAAACATTCAGTACTTC. The rearrangement links TRBV27 to TRBJ2-4; the match to TRBD2 covers 9 bases. Per the germline V gene, CDR1 is MNHEY and CDR2 is SMNVEV (reference sequence). This CDR3 contains 14 residues. Trimming removed 6 bases from V and 5 bases from J; junction bases left unmatched: 5.

V gene TRBV5-8 combines with J gene TRBJ1-5, with 8 bases aligning to TRBD1. The germline V gene encodes CDR1 SGHTS and CDR2 YDEGEE. This CDR3 spans 15 amino acids. V gave up 0 bases and J gave up 7 bases; unmatched junction bases: 6. The CDR3 bases are TGTGCCAGCAGCTTGGGACAGGGGTCGGGACAGCCCCAGCATTTT. Translation gives CASSLGQGSGQPQHF. Variable domain in full (rest from reference TRBV5-8 and TRBJ1-5): EAGVTQSPTHLIKTRGQQATLRCSPISGHTSVYWYQQALGLGLQFLLWYDEGEERNRGNFPPRFSGRQFPNYSSELNVNALELEDSALYLCASSLGQGSGQPQHFGDGTRLSIL.

Points on this clone: The sample contains more than one DNA sequence encoding this CDR3. The chain couples TRBV18 to TRBJ1-3, with 8 bases identical to TRBD1. Germline trimming cut 2 bases from V and 0 bases from J; bases unmatched to any gene: 0. Germline V gene lookup returns CDR1 KGHSH and CDR2 LQKENI. CDR3 length: 15 amino acids. In nucleotides, the CDR3 is TGTGCCAGCTCACCAGGACAGGGCTCTGGAAACACCATATATTTT. This codes for CASSPGQGSGNTIYF.

This chain uses TRBV28 with TRBJ2-6; D gene unclear. The CDR3 is made up of 16 amino acids. Germline loops: CDR1 MDHEN, CDR2 SYDVKM. The germline V and J ends were trimmed by 6 bases and 2 bases, with 14 bases remaining between them. The CDR3: CASSRSGAPGANVLTF. The CDR3 DNA is TGTGCCAGCAGCCGTTCAGGTGCCCCTGGGGCCAACGTCCTGACTTTC. The entire variable domain, with the rest obtained from reference TRBV28 and TRBJ2-6, is as follows: DVKVTQSSRYLVKRTGEKVFLECVQDMDHENMFWYRQDPGLGLRLIYFSYDVKMKEKGDIPEGYSVSREKKERFSLILESASTNQTSMYLCASSRSGAPGANVLTFGAGSRLTVL.

Written as DNA, the CDR3 is TGTGCCAGCAGTGCGGGACAGGGGGCGCATCTTGGCTACACCTTC. This encodes CASSAGQGAHLGYTF. The genes are TRBV6-6 and TRBJ1-2, with 12 bases fitting TRBD1. The V gene's germline CDR1 is MNHNY and CDR2 SVGAGI (reference sequence). V lost 5 bases, J lost 7 bases, and 8 bases stayed unmatched. The CDR3 spans 15 residues.

J is TRBJ2-2 and V is TRBV6-5; the match to TRBD2 covers 13 bases. Trimming removed 4 bases from V and 8 bases from J; junction bases left unmatched: 4. Germline assignment: CDR1 MNHEY and CDR2 SVGAGI. This CDR3 contains 15 residues. This CDR3 is CASSFGLAGAGELFF. CDR3 DNA: TGTGCCAGCAGTTTCGGACTAGCGGGAGCTGGGGAGCTGTTTTTT.